This section outlines one T cell receptor (beta chain) sequence together with its context. Method: immunoSEQ multiplex PCR; TCRdb's copy keeps in-frame clones and lacks some. The profile shows 70,000 or so clones, 75% to 90% of them singletons. Germline lookup yields CDR1 MNHEY and CDR2 SVGAGI. Trimming took 6 bases from V and 8 from J; bases not matched to a gene: 11. The CDR3 contains 15 residues. The data were taken from a study of technical replicates of blood from several donors. The chain joins TRBV6-5 to TRBJ1-4; 8 nucleotides line up with TRBD1. The sequencing sample was made of PBMCs. The sequence derives from a human donor in good health. Some clones in this sample may be carry-over from other donors' samples. The CDR3 DNA is TGTGCCAGCAGACTAACTACAGGGGGTCAGGAAAAACTGTTTTTT. Its protein is CASRLTTGGQEKLFF.